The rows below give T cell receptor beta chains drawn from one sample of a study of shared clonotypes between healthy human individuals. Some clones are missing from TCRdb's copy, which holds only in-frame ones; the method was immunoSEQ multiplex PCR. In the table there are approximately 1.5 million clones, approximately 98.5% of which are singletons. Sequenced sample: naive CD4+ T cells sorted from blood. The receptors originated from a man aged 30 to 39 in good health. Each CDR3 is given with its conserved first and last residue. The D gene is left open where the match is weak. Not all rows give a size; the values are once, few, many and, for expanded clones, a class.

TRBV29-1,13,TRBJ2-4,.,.,TGCAGCGTTCGACAGCTAGCCAAAAACATTCAGTACTTC,CSVRQLAKNIQYF
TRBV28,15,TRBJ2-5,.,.,TGTGCCAGCAGTACCCGCATGGGAAACCAAGAGACCCAGTACTTC,CASSTRMGNQETQYF
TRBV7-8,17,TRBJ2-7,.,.,TGTGCCAGCAGCTTAGATCCTGGGCAGGTCCTTACCTACGAGCAGTACTTC,CASSLDPGQVLTYEQYF
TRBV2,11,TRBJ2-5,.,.,TGTGCCAGCCAGGGTTGGGAGACCCAGTACTTC,CASQGWETQYF
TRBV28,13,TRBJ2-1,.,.,TGTGCCAGCAGCAACCCGCGGGGCAATGAGCAGTTCTTC,CASSNPRGNEQFF
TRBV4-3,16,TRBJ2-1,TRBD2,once,TGCGCCAGCAGTCGACTAGCGGGAGGGCCTTACAATGAGCAGTTCTTC,CASSRLAGGPYNEQFF
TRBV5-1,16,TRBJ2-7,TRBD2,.,TGCGCCAGCGGTCGCGGGCTAGCGGGAAGCTCCTACGAGCAGTACTTC,CASGRGLAGSSYEQYF
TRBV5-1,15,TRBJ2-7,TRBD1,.,TGCGCCAGCAGCTTGGGACAGGGAGCCCCCTACGAGCAGTACTTC,CASSLGQGAPYEQYF
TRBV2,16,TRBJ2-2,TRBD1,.,TGTGCCAGCAGCCCACAAGGACAGGGTAACACCGGGGAGCTGTTTTTT,CASSPQGQGNTGELFF
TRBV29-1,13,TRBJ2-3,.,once,TGCAGCGTTGCTCCCAAATTCACAGATACGCAGTATTTT,CSVAPKFTDTQYF
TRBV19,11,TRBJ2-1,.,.,TGTGCCACTTCCCATTGGGATGAGCAGTTCTTC,CATSHWDEQFF
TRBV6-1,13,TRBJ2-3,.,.,TGTGCCAGCGTAGTCACTAGCACAGATACGCAGTATTTT,CASVVTSTDTQYF
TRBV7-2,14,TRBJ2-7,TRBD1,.,TGTGCCAGCAGCACCAGGGGGAGAAGCGACGAGCAGTACTTC,CASSTRGRSDEQYF
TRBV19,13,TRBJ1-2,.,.,TGTGCCACCCTCCGGGACCGATACTATGGCTACACCTTC,CATLRDRYYGYTF
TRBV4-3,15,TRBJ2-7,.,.,TGCGCCAGCAGCCAACAAATATGGGGCGGCTACGAGCAGTACTTC,CASSQQIWGGYEQYF
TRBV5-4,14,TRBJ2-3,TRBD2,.,TGTGCCAGCAGCCTGGGACTAGCCACAGATACGCAGTATTTT,CASSLGLATDTQYF
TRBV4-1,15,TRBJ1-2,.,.,TGCGCCAGCAGCCAAGAACCAGGGGCTTCATATGGCTACACCTTC,CASSQEPGASYGYTF
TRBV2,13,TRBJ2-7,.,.,TGTGCCAGCAGGGTCAGGGGTACCTACGAGCAGTACTTC,CASRVRGTYEQYF
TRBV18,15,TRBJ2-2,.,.,TGTGCCAGCTCACTCGACAGGATGAACACCGGGGAGCTGTTTTTT,CASSLDRMNTGELFF
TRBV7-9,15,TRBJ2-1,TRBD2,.,TGTGCCAGCGGTAGGGTGGGAGGGCTAAGCAATGAGCAGTTCTTC,CASGRVGGLSNEQFF
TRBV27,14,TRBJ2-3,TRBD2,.,TGTGCCAGCAGTGCAGGACTAGCCGTGGATACGCAGTATTTT,CASSAGLAVDTQYF
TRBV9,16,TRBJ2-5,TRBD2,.,TGTGCCAGCAGCTTAACCGGGACTAAAGCTCAAGAGACCCAGTACTTC,CASSLTGTKAQETQYF
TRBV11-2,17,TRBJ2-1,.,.,TGTGCCAGCAGCTTATATGAGGGGACGTTTTCCTACAATGAGCAGTTCTTC,CASSLYEGTFSYNEQFF
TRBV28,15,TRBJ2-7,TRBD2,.,TGTGCCAGCAGCTGGCGGCGCGGGAGCTCCTACGAGCAGTACTTC,CASSWRRGSSYEQYF
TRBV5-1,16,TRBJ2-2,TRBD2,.,TGCGCCAGCAGCCAGGGACTAGCGGGAGCGGTCGGGGAGCTGTTTTTT,CASSQGLAGAVGELFF
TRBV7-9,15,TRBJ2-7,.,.,TGTGCCAGCAGCTTAGACACGCGGGGAGCCTACGAGCAGTACTTC,CASSLDTRGAYEQYF
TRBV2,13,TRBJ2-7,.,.,TGTGCCAGCAATTCTTTCAAGACCTACGAGCAGTACTTC,CASNSFKTYEQYF
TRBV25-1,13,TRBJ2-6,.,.,TGTGCCAGCATGAACTCTGGGGCCAACGTCCTGACTTTC,CASMNSGANVLTF
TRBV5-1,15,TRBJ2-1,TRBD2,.,TGCGCCAGCAGCTTCGGACTAGCGCAAGACAATGAGCAGTTCTTC,CASSFGLAQDNEQFF
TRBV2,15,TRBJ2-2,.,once,TGTGCCAGCAGCGTAGTCGTCAGTAACCCCGGGGAGCTGTTTTTT,CASSVVVSNPGELFF
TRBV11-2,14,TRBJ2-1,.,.,TGTGCCAGCAGCTTAATACTAGTTGGCAATGAGCAGTTCTTC,CASSLILVGNEQFF
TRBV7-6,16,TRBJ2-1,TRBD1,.,TGTGCCAGCAGCGTAACCCGGGACAGCTCCTACAATGAGCAGTTCTTC,CASSVTRDSSYNEQFF
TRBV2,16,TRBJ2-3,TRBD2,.,TGTGCCAGCGCTAGCGGGAGGTCCTCTAGCACAGATACGCAGTATTTT,CASASGRSSSTDTQYF
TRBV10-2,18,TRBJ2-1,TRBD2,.,TGCGCCAGCACCGTACTAGCGGGAGGTCACGCTGCCTACAATGAGCAGTTCTTC,CASTVLAGGHAAYNEQFF
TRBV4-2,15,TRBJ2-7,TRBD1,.,TGTGCCAGCAGCCAGCTACAGGGGGCGCTGGGGGAGCAGTACTTC,CASSQLQGALGEQYF
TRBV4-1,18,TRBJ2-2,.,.,TGCGCCAGCAGCCATACCGGACCCTTGCCCCCGAGCACCGGGGAGCTGTTTTTT,CASSHTGPLPPSTGELFF
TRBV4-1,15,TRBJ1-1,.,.,TGCGCCAGCAGCCAAGATGGTGCGGGGGACACTGAAGCTTTCTTT,CASSQDGAGDTEAFF
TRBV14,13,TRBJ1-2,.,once,TGTGCCAGCAGCTCCTGGGGAGACGGCGGCTACACCTTC,CASSSWGDGGYTF
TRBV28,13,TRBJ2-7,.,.,TGTGCCAGCAGTATAACGGCAGGGGACGAGCAGTACTTC,CASSITAGDEQYF